Listed below are T cell receptor beta chains from one sample, sequenced in a study of blood T cell repertoires in COVID-19. Repertoires were generated with immunoSEQ multiplex PCR, while TCRdb's copy carries only in-frame clones and drops some. The repertoire consists of 180,000 or so clones, with approximately 82% occurring once and the leading ten covering under 4.5%. The material sequenced was PBMCs or T cells enriched from blood (not recorded which). These receptors were taken from a woman between 45 and 65 years old who had recovered from COVID-19. Each CDR3 is given with its conserved first and last residue. The order of the fields is D gene, J gene, clone size, V gene, CDR3 protein, CDR3 DNA. The D gene is left open where the match is weak. Size values are once, few and many counts, or a class for expanded clones, and some rows have none.

TRBD1,TRBJ1-2,-,TRBV11-2,CASSQDRTGGYTF,TGTGCCAGCAGCCAGGACAGGACGGGTGGCTACACCTTC
-,TRBJ2-1,-,TRBV6-5,CASSYEAGTRYNEQFF,TGTGCCAGCAGTTACGAGGCGGGAACTCGATACAATGAGCAGTTCTTC
-,TRBJ1-5,once,TRBV19,CASSMGTGIVGQPQHF,TGTGCCAGTAGTATGGGTACAGGGATTGTCGGTCAGCCCCAGCATTTT
-,TRBJ1-6,few,TRBV19,CASSPRRAEEPLHF,TGTGCCAGTAGTCCCCGGCGGGCCGAAGAACCCCTCCACTTT
-,TRBJ1-6,-,TRBV2,CAGRGTYNSPLHF,TGTGCCGGGAGGGGCACCTATAATTCACCCCTCCACTTT
-,TRBJ2-4,-,TRBV3-1/TRBV3-2,CASSQSRGNIQYF,TGTGCCAGCAGCCAATCCAGGGGAAACATTCAGTACTTC
-,TRBJ2-6,once,TRBV6-4,CASSEGAGANVLTF,TGTGCCAGCAGTGAAGGGGCCGGGGCCAACGTCCTGACTTTC
-,TRBJ2-3,once,TRBV21-1,CASGSPDTQYF,TGTGCCAGCGGGAGCCCAGATACGCAGTATTTT
-,TRBJ1-2,-,TRBV5-6,CASSTRQGAYGYTF,TGTGCCAGCAGCACACGACAAGGGGCCTATGGCTACACCTTC
TRBD1,TRBJ1-2,few,TRBV4-3,CASSQETGVGYGYTF,TGCGCCAGCAGCCAGGAGACAGGGGTGGGCTATGGCTACACCTTC
-,TRBJ2-1,-,TRBV11-3,CASTSGVVNAYNEQFF,TGTGCCAGCACCTCGGGTGTCGTAAACGCCTACAATGAGCAGTTCTTC
TRBD1,TRBJ2-3,-,TRBV7-3,CASSRQGAWADTQYF,TGTGCCAGCAGCCGACAGGGGGCTTGGGCAGATACGCAGTATTTT
TRBD1,TRBJ1-2,-,TRBV2,CASYRGNYGYTF,TGTGCCAGCTACAGGGGGAATTATGGCTACACCTTC
-,TRBJ1-3,-,TRBV3-1/TRBV3-2,CASSQGTAGNTIYF,TGTGCCAGCAGCCAAGGTACCGCGGGAAACACCATATATTTT
TRBD2,TRBJ2-3,-,TRBV3-1/TRBV3-2,CASSPSGVSKDTQYF,TGTGCCAGCAGCCCTAGCGGGGTCTCGAAGGATACGCAGTATTTT
-,TRBJ1-5,once,TRBV21-1,CASIPGLSNQPQHF,TGTGCCAGCATCCCGGGACTAAGCAATCAGCCCCAGCATTTT
TRBD2,TRBJ2-1,-,TRBV30,CAWSPPGGEQFF,TGTGCCTGGAGCCCCCCGGGAGGCGAGCAGTTCTTC
TRBD1,TRBJ2-2,-,TRBV28,CASSPRDRRTGELFF,TGTGCCAGCAGTCCCCGGGACAGACGCACCGGGGAGCTGTTTTTT
TRBD1,TRBJ2-1,-,TRBV11-3,CASSRDRGNEQFF,TGTGCCAGCAGTAGGGACAGGGGCAATGAGCAGTTCTTC
TRBD1,TRBJ2-3,-,TRBV29-1,CSVAPGGRNTDTQYF,TGCAGCGTTGCCCCAGGGGGACGGAACACAGATACGCAGTATTTT